This is a list of T cell receptor beta chains from one sample in a study of Graves' ophthalmopathy and Graves' hyperthyroidism. MiXCR, applied by TCRdb to the multiplex PCR reads, yields one record per CDR3 protein. The profile covers 660,000 or so distinct CDR3 sequences, with about 41% appearing a single time and more than 3% taken by the ten largest. Input material: peripheral blood. The source is an adult man with Graves' ophthalmopathy. CDR3s include the opening cysteine and the closing phenylalanine or tryptophan. The D gene is left open where the match is weak. Size is omitted from some rows. Given values are once, few, many or a class for expanded clones.

TRBD1	17	TRBJ1-4	-	TRBV7-2	TGTGCCAGCAGCTTGGGAATTAAAGGGGGCGGCGGTGAAGAACTGTTTTTT	CASSLGIKGGGGEELFF
TRBD2	16	TRBJ2-1	-	TRBV25-1	TGTGCCAGCAGTGAATTGGGCGGGAGGGCCCAAAATGAGCAGTTCTTC	CASSELGGRAQNEQFF
-	14	TRBJ2-6	-	TRBV7-9	TGTGCCAGCAGCGGCAGGGTTGGTGTCAACGTCCTGACTTTC	CASSGRVGVNVLTF
TRBD1	14	TRBJ2-5	many	TRBV7-8	TGTGCCAGCAGCCAGGGGGACAGCCAAGAGACCCAGTACTTC	CASSQGDSQETQYF
TRBD2	15	TRBJ2-3	-	TRBV5-1	TGCGCCAGCAGCTTTTCCGGGACTAGCGCGGATACGCAGGATTTT	CASSFSGTSADTQDF
TRBD2	16	TRBJ2-7	-	TRBV13	TGTGCCAGCAGCTTATCGGTCCAGCGGGATGAGTACGAGCAGTACTTC	CASSLSVQRDEYEQYF
-	14	TRBJ1-2	few	TRBV4-2	TGTGCCAGCAGCCACGGGAGGGCAGTCTATGGCTACACCTTC	CASSHGRAVYGYTF
-	17	TRBJ2-6	-	TRBV5-8	TGTGCCAGCAGCTTGACCGGACGGGGCTCTGGGGCCAACGTCCTGACTTTC	CASSLTGRGSGANVLTF
TRBD2	12	TRBJ2-7	-	TRBV29-1	TGCAGCGTAGGGCTAGCGGGGAACGAGCAGTACTTC	CSVGLAGNEQYF
-	14	TRBJ1-2	many	TRBV12-3/TRBV12-4	TGTGCCAGCAGTTTTGGACTCGGGGATGGAGGCTACACCTTC	CASSFGLGDGGYTF